These 32 T cell receptor beta chains were all obtained from the same sample, sequenced in a study of cytomegalovirus exposure and HLA in healthy donors (TCRdb year 2017). The library was produced with the immunoSEQ multiplex PCR assay. TCRdb took this table from immuneACCESS and kept in-frame rearrangements with V and J called. Such tables lack part of the clones; where checked against another copy, unresolved V genes explain under half of the gap, and the rest is unexplained. The sample includes 120,000 to 150,000 clones, with approximately 84% observed a single time. Roughly 1.4% of the sample is taken by the ten largest. Sequencing was done on a sample of PBMCs. The receptors were sampled from a woman aged 25 to 39 in good health and CMV-seronegative.

The chain is built from TRBV27 and TRBJ1-2; 8 nucleotides agree with TRBD1. The V gene end was trimmed by 3 bases and the J gene end by 4 bases; junction bases not matched to a gene: 16. The germline CDR1 and CDR2 sequences are MNHEY and SMNVEV (reference sequence). CDR3 size: 18 residues. The CDR3 DNA follows: TGTGCCAGCAGTTTTCGAAAATCGGGGACAGGCGCTTCCTATGGCTACACCTTC. Protein product: CASSFRKSGTGASYGYTF.

This clone has only a few counts. V usage is TRBV11-2 and J usage is TRBJ2-7, with unresolved D. With 2 bases removed from V and 2 bases from J, the gap between germline ends came to 7 bases. In germline, CDR1 is SGHAT, CDR2 FQNNGV. There are 13 residues in the CDR3. CDR3 region: CASSLKTAYEQYF. For the CDR3, the DNA is TGTGCCAGCAGCTTAAAAACAGCCTACGAGCAGTACTTC.

The genes are TRBV9 and TRBJ2-5; no clear D gene. Germline CDR1 is SGDLS and CDR2 is YYNGEE. The CDR3 sequence is 14 residues long. V was cut by 0 bases and J by 2 bases, with 8 bases left in between. The CDR3 spells CASSVAVSQETQYF. CDR3 bases: TGTGCCAGCAGCGTAGCTGTTAGTCAAGAGACCCAGTACTTC. The full variable domain, completed using reference TRBV9 and TRBJ2-5, is DSGVTQTPKHLITATGQRVTLRCSPRSGDLSVYWYQQSLDQGLQFLIQYYNGEERAKGNILERFSAQQFPDLHSELNLSSLELGDSALYFCASSVAVSQETQYFGPGTRLLVL.

This rearrangement joins TRBV27 to TRBJ1-2, with 9 bases identical to TRBD1. The germline gives CDR1 MNHEY, CDR2 SMNVEV (reference sequence). This CDR3 contains 14 residues. The trim removed 5 bases at V and 6 bases at J, leaving 7 bases unmatched. CDR3 DNA: TGTGCCAGCAGTACACCGGGACAGGGACATGGCTACACCTTC. Its translation: CASSTPGQGHGYTF.

This clone came up once. The chain carries TRBV2 and TRBJ2-5, with 8 bases lining up with TRBD1. The junction had 2 bases not matched to a gene; V was cut back by 6 bases and J by 2 bases. CDR1 and CDR2 from the germline V gene are SNHLY and FYNNEI. CDR3 length: 13 residues. The CDR3 spells CASSRGRQETQYF. Here the CDR3 DNA reads TGTGCCAGCAGCAGGGGGCGACAAGAGACCCAGTACTTC.

The rearrangement uses TRBV27 and TRBJ2-6, with unresolved D. The CDR3 covers 16 residues. The V gene's germline CDR1 is MNHEY and CDR2 SMNVEV (reference sequence). V gave up 4 bases and J gave up 0 bases, with 10 bases separating them. The CDR3 loop reads CASSSYEDSGANVLTF. DNA of the CDR3: TGTGCCAGCAGTTCCTATGAAGACTCTGGGGCCAACGTCCTGACTTTC.

This sequence joins TRBV18 and TRBJ1-2; D gene ambiguous. This CDR3 contains 13 residues. CDR1 is KGHSH, CDR2 LQKENI, per germline. Trimming removed 0 bases at V and 7 bases at J, with 9 bases between. CDR3 sequence reads: CASSPPAGGGYTF. DNA of the CDR3: TGTGCCAGCTCACCACCGGCAGGAGGTGGCTACACCTTC.

V is TRBV5-1 and J is TRBJ2-3; D is possibly TRBD1 (6 bases). V shed 2 bases and J shed 2 bases, with 9 bases lying between them. There are 14 residues in the CDR3. CDR1 and CDR2 (germline): SGHRS, YFSETQ. The CDR3 reads CASSLGGYTDTQYF. The CDR3 region has the DNA TGCGCCAGCAGCTTAGGGGGATACACAGATACGCAGTATTTT.

V gene TRBV20-1 combines with J gene TRBJ2-5; D unclear. The V gene's germline CDR1 is DFQATT and CDR2 SNEGSKA (reference sequence). The CDR3 runs to 11 residues. In DNA form, the CDR3 reads TGCAGCCAGGCCAACCAAGAGACCCAGTACTTC. Its protein is CSQANQETQYF.

In this sample, this clone turned up once. The chain links TRBV2 to TRBJ2-5, with D possibly being TRBD1 (6 bases). Germline V gene lookup returns CDR1 SNHLY and CDR2 FYNNEI. The CDR3 has 14 residues. Trimming cost V 7 bases and J 5 bases, with 17 bases left between them. The CDR3 DNA reads TGTGCCAGCACCAGACGGGTTAGGGGGGAGACCCAGTACTTC. Protein: CASTRRVRGETQYF.

The chain recombines TRBV10-3 with TRBJ1-2; no firm D call. V dropped 6 bases and J dropped 1 base, with 9 bases sitting between them. The germline V gene encodes CDR1 ENHRY and CDR2 SYGVKD. The CDR3 contains 13 residues. CDR3 loop: CAISPGYNYGYTF. CDR3 bases: TGTGCCATCAGCCCAGGTTATAACTATGGCTACACCTTC.

The V and J genes are TRBV4-1 and TRBJ1-1, with 10 positions matching TRBD1. The CDR3 runs to 15 residues. CDR1 and CDR2 from the germline V gene are MGHRA and YSYEKL. The J segment lost 0 bases and the V segment lost 4 bases, leaving 2 bases of the junction unmatched. The CDR3 reads CASSRGQGVNTEAFF. The CDR3 DNA is TGCGCCAGCAGCCGCGGACAGGGGGTGAACACTGAAGCTTTCTTT.

The CDR3 region has the DNA TGTGCCATCAGTGCGACGGTCGAGGCTGAAGCTTTCTTT. Residues: CAISATVEAEAFF. The chain recombines TRBV10-3 with TRBJ1-1; no reliable D call. Germline loops: CDR1 ENHRY, CDR2 SYGVKD. The V end lost 4 bases, the J end lost 6 bases, and 12 bases lay between the germline ends. This CDR3 contains 13 residues.

This clone was observed a single time. The chain recombines TRBV27 with TRBJ2-1; tentatively, D is TRBD1 (5 bases). The germline V gene has CDR1 MNHEY and CDR2 SMNVEV (reference sequence). Trimming pared 2 bases from V and 6 bases from J, leaving 14 bases between. The CDR3 contains 15 residues. CDR3 sequence reads: CASSLSFGAPNEQFF. The CDR3 DNA follows: TGTGCCAGCAGTTTAAGCTTTGGGGCCCCCAATGAGCAGTTCTTC.

The CDR3 loop is CASSMGGSSTDTQYF. CDR3 nucleotide sequence: TGTGCCAGCTCTATGGGAGGCTCAAGTACAGATACGCAGTATTTT. V gene TRBV18 combines with J gene TRBJ2-3, with D possibly being TRBD2 (6 bases). Germline V gives CDR1 KGHSH, CDR2 LQKENI. Trimming removed 6 bases from V and 3 bases from J, with 16 bases in between. The CDR3 is made up of 15 amino acids.

The chain couples TRBV18 to TRBJ1-1; 7 positions match TRBD1. The CDR3 runs 13 residues. J gave up 3 bases and V 4 bases, and 2 bases lay outside the gene matches. Germline V lookup: CDR1 KGHSH, CDR2 LQKENI. CDR3 coding DNA: TGTGCCAGCTCACGGGACAGAGACACTGAAGCTTTCTTT. It encodes CASSRDRDTEAFF.

This CDR3 reads CASSQGTSGRSTDTQYF. The CDR3 DNA reads TGCGCCAGCAGCCAAGGGACTAGCGGGAGAAGCACAGATACGCAGTATTTT. This rearrangement joins TRBV4-1 to TRBJ2-3, with TRBD2 matching over 13 bases. This CDR3 region has 17 residues. CDR1 and CDR2 from the germline V gene are MGHRA and YSYEKL. The junction had 1 base not matched to a gene; V was cut back by 1 base and J by 0 bases.

The chain has TRBV7-8 and TRBJ2-1; the D gene is possibly TRBD1 (6 bases). V was trimmed by 2 bases and J by 12 bases, leaving 8 bases between them. This CDR3 spans 11 amino acids. The germline V gene encodes CDR1 SGHVS and CDR2 FQNEAQ. CDR3 region: CASSLKQGQFF. The CDR3 nucleotides are TGTGCCAGCAGCTTAAAACAGGGGCAGTTCTTC.

J is TRBJ2-4 and V is TRBV5-8, with 7 bases fitting TRBD1. The CDR3 is 15 amino acids. The germline gives CDR1 SGHTS, CDR2 YDEGEE. The ends lost 4 bases at V and 6 bases at J; junction bases unmatched: 10. This chain's CDR3 is CASSMRGRNSNIQYF. For the CDR3, the DNA is TGTGCCAGCAGCATGAGGGGGCGGAACTCAAACATTCAGTACTTC.

The rearrangement links TRBV5-1 to TRBJ2-7, with 10 bases that match TRBD1. With V trimmed by 4 bases and J by 3 bases, 7 bases remained unmatched. The length of the CDR3 is 15 residues. The germline V gene encodes CDR1 SGHRS and CDR2 YFSETQ. CDR3 amino acids: CASSPPGTGVYEQYF. The DNA of the CDR3 is TGCGCCAGCAGCCCCCCCGGGACAGGGGTCTACGAGCAGTACTTC.

The CDR3 DNA sequence: TGCGCCAGCAGCACCGACAGATATCAGCCCCAGCATTTT. This codes for CASSTDRYQPQHF. This chain uses TRBV5-1 with TRBJ1-5; a weak D match, TRBD1 (5 bases). The CDR3 loop spans 13 amino acids. From germline, CDR1 is SGHRS and CDR2 YFSETQ. The V end lost 4 bases, the J end lost 5 bases, and 10 bases lay between the germline ends.

The V gene is TRBV5-6, the J gene TRBJ1-5, with TRBD1 matching over 9 bases. CDR3 length: 19 residues. Germline-derived CDR1 and CDR2 are SGHDT and YYEEEE. Trimming at V came to 0 bases and at J to 0 bases, leaving 10 bases not matched to a gene. The CDR3 sequence is CASSLAGQGTRTSNQPQHF. For the CDR3, the DNA is TGTGCCAGCAGCTTGGCGGGACAGGGAACACGGACTAGCAATCAGCCCCAGCATTTT.

V is TRBV5-3 and J is TRBJ2-5, with D possibly TRBD1 on 5 matching bases. TRBV5-3 is annotated as an ORF whose role is uncertain. Trimming cost V 4 bases and J 2 bases, with 12 bases left between them. The CDR3 totals 14 residues. CDR3 sequence (DNA): TGTGCCAGAAGCCCTCGACAGAAACAAGAGACCCAGTACTTC. Translation: CARSPRQKQETQYF.

V is TRBV6-6 and J is TRBJ1-1, with 8 nucleotides matching TRBD1. Germline values: CDR1 MNHNY, CDR2 SVGAGI (reference sequence). There are 13 residues in the CDR3. V shed 6 bases, J shed 5 bases, and the junction held 5 bases outside the gene matches. In DNA form, the CDR3 reads TGTGCCAGCAGCCCGGACAGGGAGACTGAAGCTTTCTTT. Its protein product is CASSPDRETEAFF.

The V and J genes are TRBV2 and TRBJ1-6; D is perhaps TRBD1 (5 bases). Trimming took 4 bases from V and 6 from J, leaving 7 bases between them. In germline, CDR1 is SNHLY, CDR2 FYNNEI. The CDR3 spans 13 residues. CDR3 residues: CASSGQPNSPLHF. The DNA for the CDR3 is TGTGCCAGCAGTGGACAGCCTAATTCACCCCTCCACTTT.

The genes are TRBV7-2 and TRBJ1-1, with D perhaps TRBD1 (5 bases). V lost 2 bases, J lost 3 bases, and 10 bases lay in between. The CDR3 sequence is 14 residues long. CDR1 and CDR2 from the germline V gene are SGHTA and FQGNSA. CDR3 sequence (DNA): TGTGCCAGCAGCTTAATGGGGGAGGACACTGAAGCTTTCTTT. It codes for CASSLMGEDTEAFF.

The chain links TRBV5-6 to TRBJ2-5, with 12 nucleotides matching TRBD2. CDR1 is SGHDT and CDR2 is YYEEEE in the germline V gene. The CDR3 covers 17 residues. V was clipped by 0 bases and J by 5 bases; unmatched bases: 8. The chain's CDR3 is CASSLVPSGGARETQYF. As DNA, the CDR3 is TGTGCCAGCAGCTTGGTCCCTAGCGGGGGGGCCCGGGAGACCCAGTACTTC.

This chain joins TRBV7-2 and TRBJ1-1; 7 nucleotides line up with TRBD1. V was clipped by 1 base and J by 6 bases; unmatched bases: 5. CDR3 length: 14 residues. Germline CDR1 reads SGHTA; CDR2 reads FQGNSA. The chain's CDR3 is CASSLDRGPAEAFF. The DNA of the CDR3 is TGTGCCAGCAGCTTAGACAGGGGTCCCGCTGAAGCTTTCTTT.

The chain employs TRBV9 and TRBJ2-7, with TRBD2 matching over 10 bases. The trim removed 0 bases at V and 2 bases at J, leaving 2 bases unmatched. The CDR3 is made up of 15 amino acids. Germline assignment: CDR1 SGDLS and CDR2 YYNGEE. CDR3: CASSVALAGPYEQYF. The CDR3 region has the DNA TGTGCCAGCAGCGTAGCACTAGCGGGACCCTACGAGCAGTACTTC.

This clone has at least ten counts. V is TRBV19 and J is TRBJ1-4; D perhaps matches TRBD1 (5 bases). The germline gives CDR1 LNHDA, CDR2 SQIVND (reference sequence). Trimming left V 3 bases short and J 1 base short, with 12 bases between. This CDR3 comprises 16 residues. This chain's CDR3 is CASSMWPGKTNEKLFF. The CDR3 coding sequence is TGTGCCAGTAGTATGTGGCCAGGGAAAACTAATGAAAAACTGTTTTTT.

The chain recombines TRBV10-3 with TRBJ2-3; 7 bases line up with TRBD2. There are 14 residues in the CDR3. Per the germline V gene, CDR1 is ENHRY and CDR2 is SYGVKD. V shed 6 bases, J shed 2 bases, and the junction held 5 bases outside the gene matches. CDR3 coding DNA: TGTGCCATCAGCCTCAGCGGGATCACAGATACGCAGTATTTT. This encodes CAISLSGITDTQYF.

The genes are TRBV11-3 and TRBJ1-5; maybe TRBD1 (5 bases). Germline lookup yields CDR1 SGHNT and CDR2 YENEEA. The CDR3 runs 19 residues. Trimming pared 0 bases from V and 0 bases from J, leaving 18 bases between. The CDR3 region is CASSLDRPPARDSNQPQHF. CDR3 coding DNA: TGTGCCAGCAGCTTAGATAGGCCCCCTGCCAGGGATAGCAATCAGCCCCAGCATTTT.